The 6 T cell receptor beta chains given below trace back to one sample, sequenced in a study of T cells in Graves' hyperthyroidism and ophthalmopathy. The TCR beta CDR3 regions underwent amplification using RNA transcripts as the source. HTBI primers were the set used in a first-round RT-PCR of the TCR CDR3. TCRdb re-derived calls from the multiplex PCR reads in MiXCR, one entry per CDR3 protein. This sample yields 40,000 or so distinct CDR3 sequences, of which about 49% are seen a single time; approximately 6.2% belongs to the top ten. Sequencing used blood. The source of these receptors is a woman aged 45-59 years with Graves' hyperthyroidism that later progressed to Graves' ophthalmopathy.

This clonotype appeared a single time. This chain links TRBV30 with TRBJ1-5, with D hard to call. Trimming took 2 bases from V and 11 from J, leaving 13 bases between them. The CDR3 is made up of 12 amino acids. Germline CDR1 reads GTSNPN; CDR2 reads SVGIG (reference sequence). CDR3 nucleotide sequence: TGTGCCTGGAGTTTGGGAACGGAGACCCAGCATTTT. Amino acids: CAWSLGTETQHF. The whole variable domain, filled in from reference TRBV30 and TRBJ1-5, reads SQTIHQWPATLVQPVGSPLSLECTVEGTSNPNLYWYRQAAGRGLQLLFYSVGIGQISSEVPQNLSASRPQDRQFILSSKKLLLSDSGFYLCAWSLGTETQHFGDGTRLSIL.

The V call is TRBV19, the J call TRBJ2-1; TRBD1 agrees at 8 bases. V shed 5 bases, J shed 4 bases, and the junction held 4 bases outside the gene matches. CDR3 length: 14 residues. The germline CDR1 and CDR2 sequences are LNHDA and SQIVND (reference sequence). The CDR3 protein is CASSPGTGYNEQFF. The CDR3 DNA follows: TGTGCCAGTAGTCCCGGGACAGGATACAATGAGCAGTTCTTC. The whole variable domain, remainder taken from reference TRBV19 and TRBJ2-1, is DGGITQSPKYLFRKEGQNVTLSCEQNLNHDAMYWYRQDPGQGLRLIYYSQIVNDFQKGDIAEGYSVSREKKESFPLTVTSAQKNPTAFYLCASSPGTGYNEQFFGPGTRLTVL.

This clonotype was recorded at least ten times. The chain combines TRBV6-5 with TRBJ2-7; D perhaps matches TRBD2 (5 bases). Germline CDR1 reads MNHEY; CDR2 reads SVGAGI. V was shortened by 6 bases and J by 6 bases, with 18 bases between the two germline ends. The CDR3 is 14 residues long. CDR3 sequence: CASSRRRGRSEQYF. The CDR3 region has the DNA TGTGCCAGCAGCCGGAGACGGGGTCGTTCCGAGCAGTACTTC.

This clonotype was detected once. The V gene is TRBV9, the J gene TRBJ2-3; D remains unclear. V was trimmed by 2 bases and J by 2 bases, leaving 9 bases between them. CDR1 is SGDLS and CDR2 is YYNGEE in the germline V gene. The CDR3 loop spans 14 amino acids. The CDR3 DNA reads TGTGCCAGCAGCGTCCGGGCACACACAGATACGCAGTATTTT. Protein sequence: CASSVRAHTDTQYF.

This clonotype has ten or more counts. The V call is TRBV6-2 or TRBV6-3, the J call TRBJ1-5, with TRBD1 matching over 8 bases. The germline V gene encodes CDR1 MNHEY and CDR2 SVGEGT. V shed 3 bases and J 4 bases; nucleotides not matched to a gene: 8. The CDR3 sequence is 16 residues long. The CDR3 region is CASSYDGRGPNQPQHF. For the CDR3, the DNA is TGTGCCAGCAGTTATGATGGCAGGGGGCCAAATCAGCCCCAGCATTTT.

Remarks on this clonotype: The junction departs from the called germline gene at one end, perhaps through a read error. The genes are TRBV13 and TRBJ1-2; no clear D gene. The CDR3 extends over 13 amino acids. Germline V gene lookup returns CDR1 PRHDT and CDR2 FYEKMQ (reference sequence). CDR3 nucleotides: TGTGCCAGCAGCCTAATAATCGGCACGTTGGGAAACTTC. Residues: CASSLIIGTLGNF.